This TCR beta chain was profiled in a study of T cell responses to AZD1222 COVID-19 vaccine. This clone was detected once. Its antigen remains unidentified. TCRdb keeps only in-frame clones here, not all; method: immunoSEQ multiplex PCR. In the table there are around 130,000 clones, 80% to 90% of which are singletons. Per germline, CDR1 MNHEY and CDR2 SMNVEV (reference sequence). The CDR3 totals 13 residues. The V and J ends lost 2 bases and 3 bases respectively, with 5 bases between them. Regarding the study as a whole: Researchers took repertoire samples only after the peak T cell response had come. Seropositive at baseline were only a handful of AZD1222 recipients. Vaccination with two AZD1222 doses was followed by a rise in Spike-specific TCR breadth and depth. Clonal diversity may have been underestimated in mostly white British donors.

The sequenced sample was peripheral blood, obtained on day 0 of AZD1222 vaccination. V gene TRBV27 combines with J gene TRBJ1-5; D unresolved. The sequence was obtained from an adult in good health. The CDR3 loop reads CASSLRDNQPQHF. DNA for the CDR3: TGTGCCAGCAGTTTACGGGACAATCAGCCCCAGCATTTT.